A single sample gave rise to the 9 T cell receptor beta chains below, sequenced in a study of T cells in Graves' hyperthyroidism and ophthalmopathy. RNA transcripts served as the template for amplifying TCR beta CDR3 regions. Carried out on the TCR CDR3, a first-round RT-PCR used the HTBI primer set. TCRdb re-analysed the multiplex PCR reads in MiXCR, keeping a single row per CDR3 protein. The sample carries almost 600,000 distinct CDR3 sequences, just over 45% recorded once. The source material was peripheral blood or thyroid tissue (not recorded which). The receptors shown here come from a woman under 30 with Graves' hyperthyroidism.

The chain couples TRBV7-2 to TRBJ2-6; D possibly corresponds to TRBD2 (6 bases). The ends were cut back, 4 bases at V and 2 bases at J, with 15 bases in the middle. Per the germline V gene, CDR1 is SGHTA and CDR2 is FQGNSA. CDR3 length: 17 amino acids. Written as DNA, the CDR3 is TGTGCCAGCAGCTCTTTCACCGGGAGCGCTGGGGCCAACGTCCTGACTTTC. Encoded protein: CASSSFTGSAGANVLTF.

The genes are TRBV7-9 and TRBJ2-7; 9 nucleotides align to TRBD2. V shed 2 bases, J shed 7 bases, and the junction held 6 bases outside the gene matches. Germline values: CDR1 SEHNR, CDR2 FQNEAQ (reference sequence). The CDR3 has 14 amino acids. For the CDR3, the DNA is TGTGCCAGCAGCTTACTAGCGGGATACAATGAGCAGTACTTC. Its protein product is CASSLLAGYNEQYF.

This sequence joins TRBV20-1 and TRBJ2-7, with D maybe TRBD1 (7 bases). The CDR3 is made up of 17 amino acids. The ends were cut back, 5 bases at V and 2 bases at J, with 25 bases in the middle. Germline CDR1 and CDR2: DFQATT and SNEGSKA (reference sequence). The CDR3, as DNA: TGCAGTGCTTTAACGCCCTCGCCCAGGGGGAGGCCCTACGAGCAGTACTTC. It yields the protein CSALTPSPRGRPYEQYF.

In its sample, this clonotype was seen many times. The CDR3 protein is CASSRGTIQETQYF. The CDR3 DNA follows: TGTGCCAGCAGTAGAGGGACTATTCAAGAGACCCAGTACTTC. J is TRBJ2-5 and V is TRBV2, with 7 bases lining up with TRBD2. The CDR3 consists of 14 residues. CDR1 and CDR2 from the germline V gene are SNHLY and FYNNEI. V was clipped by 5 bases and J by 2 bases; unmatched bases: 5.

V usage is TRBV10-3 and J usage is TRBJ2-5; 10 bases fit TRBD2. The V gene's germline CDR1 is ENHRY and CDR2 SYGVKD. The trim removed 4 bases at V and 5 bases at J, leaving 4 bases unmatched. This CDR3 has 14 amino acids. The CDR3 loop reads CAISAAGGGETQYF. The CDR3 DNA sequence: TGTGCCATCAGTGCAGCGGGAGGGGGGGAGACCCAGTACTTC.

The V call is TRBV7-3, the J call TRBJ1-5; perhaps TRBD1 as D (5 bases). Germline V CDR1 and CDR2: SGHTA, FQGTGA. This CDR3 is built from 14 residues. The V gene lost 3 bases and the J gene lost 7 bases, with 13 bases spanning the gap. The CDR3 sequence is CASSLTSGAQPQHF. CDR3 nucleotides: TGTGCCAGCAGCTTGACTAGCGGGGCCCAGCCCCAGCATTTT. The full variable domain, with the rest looked up from reference TRBV7-3 and TRBJ1-5, is GAGVSQTPSNKVTEKGKYVELRCDPISGHTALYWYRQSLGQGPEFLIYFQGTGAADDSGLPNDRFFAVRPEGSVSTLKIQRTERGDSAVYLCASSLTSGAQPQHFGDGTRLSIL.

The chain carries TRBV15 and TRBJ1-2; 7 bases map to TRBD1. Germline V gene data show CDR1 as LNHNV and CDR2 as YYDKDF (reference sequence). The CDR3 consists of 11 residues. CDR3 nucleotides: TGTGCTAGCCCAGGGGGTTATGGCTACACCTTC. This codes for CASPGGYGYTF. Complete variable domain (other parts from reference TRBV15 and TRBJ1-2): DAMVIQNPRYQVTQFGKPVTLSCSQTLNHNVMYWYQQKSSQAPKLLFHYYDKDFNNEADTPDNFQSRRPNTSFCFLDIRSPGLGDTAMYLCASPGGYGYTFGSGTRLTVV.

This chain links TRBV20-1 with TRBJ2-2; 9 nucleotides match TRBD1. Germline CDR1 is DFQATT and CDR2 is SNEGSKA (reference sequence). CDR3 length: 15 amino acids. J was trimmed by 4 bases and V by 1 base; bases with no gene match: 4. The CDR3 nucleotides read TGCAGTGCTAGAGCGGGGACAGGGATCACCGGGGAGCTGTTTTTT. This sequence encodes CSARAGTGITGELFF.

V gene TRBV2 combines with J gene TRBJ2-5; TRBD2 matches 12 bases. Per the germline V gene, CDR1 is SNHLY and CDR2 is FYNNEI. V shed 6 bases, J shed 10 bases, and the junction held 9 bases outside the gene matches. This CDR3 is 14 amino acids long. This chain's CDR3 is CASRAALAGGRQYF. The CDR3 bases are TGTGCCAGCAGAGCCGCCCTAGCGGGAGGGCGCCAGTACTTC.